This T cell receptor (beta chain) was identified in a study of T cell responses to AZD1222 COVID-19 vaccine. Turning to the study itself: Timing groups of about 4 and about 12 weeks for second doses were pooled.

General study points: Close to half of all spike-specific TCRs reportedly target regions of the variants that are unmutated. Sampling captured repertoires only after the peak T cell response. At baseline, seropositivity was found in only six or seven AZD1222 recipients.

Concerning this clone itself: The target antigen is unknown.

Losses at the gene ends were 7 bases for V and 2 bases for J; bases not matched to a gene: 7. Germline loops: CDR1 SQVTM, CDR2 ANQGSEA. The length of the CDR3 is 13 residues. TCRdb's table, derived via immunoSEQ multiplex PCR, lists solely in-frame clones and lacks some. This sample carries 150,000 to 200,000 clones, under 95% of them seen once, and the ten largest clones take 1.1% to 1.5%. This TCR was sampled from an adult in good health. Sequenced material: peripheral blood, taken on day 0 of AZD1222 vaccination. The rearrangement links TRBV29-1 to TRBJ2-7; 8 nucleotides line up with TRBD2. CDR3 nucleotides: TGCAGCGCAGGGACGGGGGGGCCCTACGAGCAGTACTTC. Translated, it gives CSAGTGGPYEQYF.